This T cell receptor beta chain appears in the sequencing data of a study of CD8 T cells in ankylosing spondylitis. Findings and caveats of the study: Seemingly characteristic of ankylosing spondylitis blood was a TCR beta motif consisting of under ten highly homologous variants.

V was clipped by 4 bases and J by 13 bases, with 19 bases between them. The CDR3 runs 14 residues. The germline V gene has CDR1 LNHNV and CDR2 YYDKDF (reference sequence). This clonotype was picked up a small number of times. Antigen unknown. Quantitative 5'-RACE was performed with molecular barcodes, and it yielded the TCR beta libraries. In TCRdb, the 5' RACE reads were re-called with MiXCR into one record per CDR3 protein. The table has approximately 400,000 distinct CDR3 sequences, roughly 17% seen once. This TCR was sampled from a male donor with ankylosing spondylitis. What was sequenced was blood, either unsorted or a sorted T cell fraction (not recorded which). The chain is built from TRBV15 and TRBJ1-4; TRBD1 might be the D (5 bases). The CDR3 here is CATSKTVGRVSLFF. The CDR3 DNA is TGTGCCACCAGCAAAACCGTGGGCAGGGTCTCACTGTTTTTT.